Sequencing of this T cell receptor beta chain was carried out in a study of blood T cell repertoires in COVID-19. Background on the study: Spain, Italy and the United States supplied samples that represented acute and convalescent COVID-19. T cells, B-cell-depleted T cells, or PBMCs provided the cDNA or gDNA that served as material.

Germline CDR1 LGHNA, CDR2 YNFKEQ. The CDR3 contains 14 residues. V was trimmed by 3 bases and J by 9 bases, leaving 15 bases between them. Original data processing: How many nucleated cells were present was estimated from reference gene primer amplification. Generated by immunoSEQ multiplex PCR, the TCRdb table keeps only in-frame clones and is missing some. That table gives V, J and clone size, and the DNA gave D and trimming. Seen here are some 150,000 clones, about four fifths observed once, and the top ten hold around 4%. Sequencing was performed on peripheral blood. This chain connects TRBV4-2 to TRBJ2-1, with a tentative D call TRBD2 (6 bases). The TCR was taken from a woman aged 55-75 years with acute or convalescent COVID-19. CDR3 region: CASSQEPQAGEQFF. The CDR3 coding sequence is TGTGCCAGCAGCCAGGAGCCTCAAGCGGGTGAGCAGTTCTTC.